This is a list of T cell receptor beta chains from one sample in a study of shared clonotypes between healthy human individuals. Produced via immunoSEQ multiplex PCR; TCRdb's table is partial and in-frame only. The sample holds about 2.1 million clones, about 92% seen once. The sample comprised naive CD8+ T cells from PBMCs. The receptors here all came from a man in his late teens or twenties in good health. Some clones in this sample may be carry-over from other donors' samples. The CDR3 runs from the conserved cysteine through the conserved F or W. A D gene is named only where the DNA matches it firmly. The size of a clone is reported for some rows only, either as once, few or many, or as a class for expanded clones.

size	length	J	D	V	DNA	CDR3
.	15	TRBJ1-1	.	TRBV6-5	TGTGCCAGCAGCCGTGGACCTTCGATGAACACTGAAGCTTTCTTT	CASSRGPSMNTEAFF
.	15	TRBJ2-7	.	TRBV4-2	TGTGCCAGCAGCCAACCCGAAATAGGGAAGGACGAGCAGTACTTC	CASSQPEIGKDEQYF
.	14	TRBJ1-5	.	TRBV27	TGTGCCAGCAGTGCCAGGGGCCCGAATCAGCCCCAGCATTTT	CASSARGPNQPQHF
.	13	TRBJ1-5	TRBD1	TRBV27	TGTGCCAGCAGTCTCCAGGGGGCTCAGCCCCAGCATTTT	CASSLQGAQPQHF
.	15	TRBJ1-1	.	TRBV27	TGTGCCAGCAGTTCGCGGACCCCGGAAGACACTGAAGCTTTCTTT	CASSSRTPEDTEAFF
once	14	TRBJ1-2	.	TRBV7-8	TGTGCCAGCAGCTTAAGGATGGTTGGCTATGGCTACACCTTC	CASSLRMVGYGYTF
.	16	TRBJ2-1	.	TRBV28	TGTGCCAGCAGTCCCATGCGCCCGCCGCTTTACAATGAGCAGTTCTTC	CASSPMRPPLYNEQFF
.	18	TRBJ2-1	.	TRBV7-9	TGTGCCAGCAGCTTAGCATTACCGGACTTGTATTCCTACAATGAGCAGTTCTTC	CASSLALPDLYSYNEQFF
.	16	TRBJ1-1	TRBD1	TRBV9	TGTGCCAGCAGCGTAGCCGACAGGGAACGGAACACTGAAGCTTTCTTT	CASSVADRERNTEAFF
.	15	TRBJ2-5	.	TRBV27	TGTGCCAGCAGTTTAAGGGTACGGGGGAAAGAGACCCAGTACTTC	CASSLRVRGKETQYF
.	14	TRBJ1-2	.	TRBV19	TGTGCCAGTAGTATGGCAGGGACATACTATGGCTACACCTTC	CASSMAGTYYGYTF
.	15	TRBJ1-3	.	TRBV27	TGTGCCAGCAGGGGGGCCACCTGGGCTGGAAACACCATATATTTT	CASRGATWAGNTIYF
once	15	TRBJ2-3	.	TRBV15	TGTGCCACCAGCCCGACGGGCGGGATCACAGATACGCAGTATTTT	CATSPTGGITDTQYF
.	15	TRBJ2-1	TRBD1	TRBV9	TGTGCCAGCAGTGACAGGGGACGGGCGTTGAATGAGCAGTTCTTC	CASSDRGRALNEQFF
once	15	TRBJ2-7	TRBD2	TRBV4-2	TGTGCCAGCAGCCACGGACTCCGGGAGGGCTACGAGCAGTACTTC	CASSHGLREGYEQYF
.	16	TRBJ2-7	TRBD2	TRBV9	TGTGCCAGCAGCGGGGGAAGCGGGAGGACTACCTACGAGCAGTACTTC	CASSGGSGRTTYEQYF
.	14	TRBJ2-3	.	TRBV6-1	TGTGCCAGCATAAGGGGGTACGACACAGATACGCAGTATTTT	CASIRGYDTDTQYF
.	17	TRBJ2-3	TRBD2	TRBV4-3	TGCGCCAGCAGCCAAGATCGTCTAGCGGGCCTCACAGATACGCAGTATTTT	CASSQDRLAGLTDTQYF
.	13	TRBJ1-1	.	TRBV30	TGTGCCGGGGGCGTGGGATCGAACACTGAAGCTTTCTTT	CAGGVGSNTEAFF
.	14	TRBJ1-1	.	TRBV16	TGTGCCAGCAGCCAATACAGCGCCAACACTGAAGCTTTCTTT	CASSQYSANTEAFF
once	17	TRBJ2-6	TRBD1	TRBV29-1	TGCAGCGTTCTCTTCGACAGGGGGAGCTCTGGGGCCAACGTCCTGACTTTC	CSVLFDRGSSGANVLTF
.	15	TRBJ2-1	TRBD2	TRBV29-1	TGCAGCGCATCAGCGGGAGGGCCCTCCTACAATGAGCAGTTCTTC	CSASAGGPSYNEQFF
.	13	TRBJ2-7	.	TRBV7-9	TGTGCCAGCAGCTTAGTCCTGGTGGACGAGCAGTACTTC	CASSLVLVDEQYF
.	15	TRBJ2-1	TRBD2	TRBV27	TGTGCCAGCAGTTTAATAGCGGGAGGATACAATGAGCAGTTCTTC	CASSLIAGGYNEQFF
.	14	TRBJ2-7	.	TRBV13	TGTGCCAGCAGCCCGGTTGATAGCTCCTACGAGCAGTACTTC	CASSPVDSSYEQYF
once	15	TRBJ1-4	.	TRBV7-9	TGTGCCAGCAGCAGACAGGACAGTGGGGATGAAAAACTGTTTTTT	CASSRQDSGDEKLFF
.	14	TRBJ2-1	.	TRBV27	TGTGCCAGCATAAAAGGGGGGTCCTACAATGAGCAGTTCTTC	CASIKGGSYNEQFF
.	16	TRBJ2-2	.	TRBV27	TGTGCCAGCAGTTTATCCCCTGGGGCAGGGGCCGGGGAGCTGTTTTTT	CASSLSPGAGAGELFF
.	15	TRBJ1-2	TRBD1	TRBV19	TGTGCCAGTAGCCACCGGACAGGGGATAACTATGGCTACACCTTC	CASSHRTGDNYGYTF
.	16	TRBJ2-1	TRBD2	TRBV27	TGTGCCAGCAGTTTATTACTAGCGGGAGGGCCCGCTGAGCAGTTCTTC	CASSLLLAGGPAEQFF
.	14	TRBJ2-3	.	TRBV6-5	TGTGCCAGCAGTTACTCGTTCGGTACAGATACGCAGTATTTT	CASSYSFGTDTQYF
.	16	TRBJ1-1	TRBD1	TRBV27	TGTGCCAGCAGCTCATGGGACAGAGATTTGAACACTGAAGCTTTCTTT	CASSSWDRDLNTEAFF
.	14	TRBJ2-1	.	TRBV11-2	TGTGCCAGCACGCTTAGCGGATCCTACAATGAGCAGTTCTTC	CASTLSGSYNEQFF
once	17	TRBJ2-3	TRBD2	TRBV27	TGTGCCAGCAGTTTACTGACTAGCGGGAGATTTGCAGATACGCAGTATTTT	CASSLLTSGRFADTQYF
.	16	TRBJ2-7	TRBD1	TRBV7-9	TGTGCCAGCAGCTTATCCCCGGGACAGCTACACTACGAGCAGTACTTC	CASSLSPGQLHYEQYF
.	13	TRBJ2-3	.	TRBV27	TGTGCCAGCAGTTTAGGAGTGAGGGATACGCAGTATTTT	CASSLGVRDTQYF
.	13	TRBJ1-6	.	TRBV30	TGTGCCTGGATGGACCGCTATAATTCACCCCTCCACTTT	CAWMDRYNSPLHF
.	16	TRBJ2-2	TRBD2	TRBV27	TGTGCCAGCAGTTTAGGACTAGCGGGGAACACCGGGGAGCTGTTTTTT	CASSLGLAGNTGELFF
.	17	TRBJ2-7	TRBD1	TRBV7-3	TGTGCCAGCAGCTTAGGGCCCACGACAGGGAGCTCCTACGAGCAGTACTTC	CASSLGPTTGSSYEQYF
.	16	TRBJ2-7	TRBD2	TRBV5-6	TGTGCCAGCAGCTTGTTTGGGCGGGAGGGCATCCGGGAACAGTACTTC	CASSLFGREGIREQYF
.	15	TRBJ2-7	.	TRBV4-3	TGCGCCAGCAGCCAAGGTAGGGTGTCTGCCTACGAGCAGTACTTC	CASSQGRVSAYEQYF
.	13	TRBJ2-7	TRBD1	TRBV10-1	TGCGCCAGCCCCAGACAGGGCTCCTACGAGCAGTACTTC	CASPRQGSYEQYF
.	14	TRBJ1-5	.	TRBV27	TGTGCCAGCAGTTTCAGACAGGAGGGGTGGCCCCAGCATTTT	CASSFRQEGWPQHF
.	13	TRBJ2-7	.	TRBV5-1	TGCGCCAGCAGCTTTGGGGGTTCCTACGAGCAGTACTTC	CASSFGGSYEQYF
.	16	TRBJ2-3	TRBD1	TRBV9	TGTGCCAGCAGCGTACGGCAGGGGGCCGGCACAGATACGCAGTATTTT	CASSVRQGAGTDTQYF
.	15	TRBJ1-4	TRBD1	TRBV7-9	TGTGCCAGCAGCCCCTCGACAGGGGGCCGGGAAAAACTGTTTTTT	CASSPSTGGREKLFF
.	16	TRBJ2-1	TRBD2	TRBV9	TGTGCCAGCAGCGTAGTTGTAGCGGGAGGTGGGGATGAGCAGTTCTTC	CASSVVVAGGGDEQFF
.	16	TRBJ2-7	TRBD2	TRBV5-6	TGTGCCAGCAGCTTGGAGGGAACTAGCGGTACCTACGAGCAGTACTTC	CASSLEGTSGTYEQYF
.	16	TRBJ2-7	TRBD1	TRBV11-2	TGTGCCAGCAGCTTAGGGGGACAGGGAAGGTTCTACGAGCAGTACTTC	CASSLGGQGRFYEQYF
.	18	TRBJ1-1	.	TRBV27	TGTGCCAGCAGAACATACCCGGAAGTATCTGGGGACAACACTGAAGCTTTCTTT	CASRTYPEVSGDNTEAFF
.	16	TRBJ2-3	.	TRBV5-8	TGTGCCAGCAGCCGAGACTATACGACTAGCACAGATACGCAGTATTTT	CASSRDYTTSTDTQYF
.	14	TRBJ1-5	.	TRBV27	TGTGCCAGCAGGTTCGGGGGGGGCAATCAGCCCCAGCATTTT	CASRFGGGNQPQHF
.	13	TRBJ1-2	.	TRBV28	TGTGCCAGCACCCGAGAGTCTACCTATGGCTACACCTTC	CASTRESTYGYTF
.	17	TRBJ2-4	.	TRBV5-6	TGTGCCAGCAGCTTGGCAACGGCAGGGGAGACCAAAAACATTCAGTACTTC	CASSLATAGETKNIQYF
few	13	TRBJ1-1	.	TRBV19	TGTGCCAGTAGTATTAATCAGAACACTGAAGCTTTCTTT	CASSINQNTEAFF
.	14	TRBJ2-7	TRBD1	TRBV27	TGTGCCAGCAGTTTTCAGGGGGCCTCCTACGAGCAGTACTTC	CASSFQGASYEQYF
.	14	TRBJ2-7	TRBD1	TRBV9	TGTGCCAGCAGCGTACAGGGGGTCCCCTACGAGCAGTACTTC	CASSVQGVPYEQYF
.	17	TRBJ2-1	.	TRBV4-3	TGCGCCAGCAGCCAAGCCTACAGGGTCGACTCCTACAATGAGCAGTTCTTC	CASSQAYRVDSYNEQFF
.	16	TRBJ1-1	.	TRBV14	TGTGCCAGCAGCCAAGATCCGGCCGGGGGGGGAAAGGAAGCTTTCTTT	CASSQDPAGGGKEAFF